This TCR beta chain emerged from a study of shared clonotypes between healthy human individuals (dated by TCRdb to the early 2020s). Some background on the complete study: The cohort comprised a couple of women and a few men aged 18 to 49 years. For each donor, CD4 naive and CD4 memory were each given three plates, CD8 naive was given two plates, and CD8 memory was given one plate. To estimate repertoire size and how much clonotypes are shared between individuals, the study performed deep sequencing of blood TCR repertoires from 4 to 6 healthy adults. Libraries were prepared and TCR repertoires were sequenced by different laboratories using diverse techniques, in order to increase sequencing depth and limit assay-specific biases. Between about 0.85 and 9.5 billion PBMCs per donor were obtained by leukapheresis. Points the paper makes about the study in general: The genetic and exposure-history diversity represented was limited by the small number of donors. Pairwise subsampling led to the expectation that sequencing depth would affect the degree of clonotype sharing among donors. Even with the large sequencing depth, rarefaction of the sorted-subset datasets indicated that sequencing was incomplete. Compared with non-shared clonotypes, the clonotypes found in all four sorted-subset donors had higher generation probabilities. Sampling was restricted to blood, and TCR repertoires in tissues likely differ from the TCR repertoires found in blood. Across a few donors, around 5.4% of naive CD4, approximately 3.6% of naive CD8, 2.3% of memory CD4, and 0.4% to 0.45% of memory CD8 clonotypes were shared. Naive subsets generally had larger estimated clonotype richness than memory subsets.

Using the deep immunoSEQ assay, TCR CDR3 regions were amplified from genomic DNA by multiplex PCR. Genomic DNA extracted from each cell subset was distributed evenly over all wells of several immunoSEQ 96-well plates, and each plate served as one replicate. Each replicate PCR for sorted subsets received approximately 200 ng genomic DNA, equal to about 30,000 T cell genomes. Purified libraries were measured with a Qubit 3.0 fluorometer, size-checked on a Bioanalyzer 2100, and measured again with the KAPA Library Quantification kit. Every immunoSEQ 96-well plate was sequenced on a separate single-read 150-cycle Illumina NextSeq 550 flow cell. On the study's bioinformatics: Because the immunoSEQ output held only junctional sequences and lacked quality scores, the filtering could not match the filtering applied to full-length reads. To assign V/J genes and CDR3, sequences were annotated using PyIR, a Python wrapper for IgBLAST v1.9, with IMGT germline references. Reads were filtered out if the reads had weak V/J assignments (E-value above 1e-6), no CDR3, stop codons, out-of-frame junctions, or ambiguous translated residues. V3J clonotypes were defined as sequences sharing the same inferred V gene, J gene, and CDR3 amino acid sequence. Percentage overlap between repertoires was computed as shared unique clonotypes divided by the size of the smaller repertoire. RTK rarefaction, the Chao1 estimator, and Recon v2.1 estimates of unobserved clonotypes were used to assess repertoire richness. For all TCRbeta clonotypes obtained by the gDNA method from a few donors, generation probabilities were computed with OLGA. TCRdb took over this immuneACCESS table, retaining in-frame rearrangements with V and J assigned. Such tables are incomplete; in checked studies, under half of the missing clones stem from an unresolved V gene, and the remainder is unexplained. V and J calls and clone size are given by that table; D and trimming were obtained from the DNA. For this sample there are some 2.3 million clones; 85% to 95% appear just once. The top ten constitute 0.39% of the sample.

From its cysteine to its phenylalanine, the CDR3 spans 12 amino acids. Here the CDR3 DNA is all that survives: 36 bases in frame from base 1. In the germline V gene, CDR1 corresponds to SGHTA and CDR2 to FQGTGA. Points on this clone: There is no known antigen for this receptor. The junction does not match germline at one end; this may be a read error.

Healthy HIV-negative adults with no recently reported acute infections or vaccinations were included as donors. All donors were Caucasian adults living in Nashville, Tennessee, USA. CD4+ T cells were enriched by magnetic negative selection, after which naive cells were positively selected on CD45RA and the negative fraction was taken as the memory subset. After blood collection by leukapheresis, PBMCs were isolated using Ficoll-Histopaque density gradient centrifugation and then cryopreserved in the vapor phase of liquid nitrogen. Analytical flow cytometry was used to check the purity and quantity of every magnetically sorted T cell population. From each sorted fraction, genomic DNA was isolated and quantified by UV absorbance on a Nanodrop 2000c.

The sequenced material came from naive CD4+ T cells from PBMCs. The cell subset or site label on this specimen signifies: CD45RA+ positively selected. The chain is encoded by TRBV7-3 joined to TRBJ2-3, with 7 bases in between that match TRBD1. The TCR originated in a man aged 18-30 years in good health. Some clones in this sample may be carry-over from other donors' samples. The CDR3 loop reads CASSLRVTGWNF. The nucleotide sequence reads as follows: TGTGCCAGCAGCTTAAGAGTGACAGGGTGGAATTTT.